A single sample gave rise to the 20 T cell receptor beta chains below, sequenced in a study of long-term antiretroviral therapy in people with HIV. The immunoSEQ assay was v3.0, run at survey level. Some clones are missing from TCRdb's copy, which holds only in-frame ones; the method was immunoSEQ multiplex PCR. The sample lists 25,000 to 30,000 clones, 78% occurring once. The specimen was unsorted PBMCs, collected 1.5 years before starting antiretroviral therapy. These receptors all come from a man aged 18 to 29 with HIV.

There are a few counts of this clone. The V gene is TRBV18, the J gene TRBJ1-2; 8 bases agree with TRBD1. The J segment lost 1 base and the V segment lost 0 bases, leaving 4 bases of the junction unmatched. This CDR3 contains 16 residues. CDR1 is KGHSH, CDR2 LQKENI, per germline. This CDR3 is CASSPPLGQDNYGYTF. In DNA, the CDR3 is TGTGCCAGCTCACCACCCCTGGGACAGGATAACTATGGCTACACCTTC.

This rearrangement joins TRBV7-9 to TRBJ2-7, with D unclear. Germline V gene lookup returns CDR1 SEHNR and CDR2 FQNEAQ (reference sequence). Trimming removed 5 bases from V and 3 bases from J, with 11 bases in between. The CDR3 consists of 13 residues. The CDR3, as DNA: TGTGCCAGCAGCCAAGCAACCCTCTACGAGCAGTACTTC. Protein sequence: CASSQATLYEQYF.

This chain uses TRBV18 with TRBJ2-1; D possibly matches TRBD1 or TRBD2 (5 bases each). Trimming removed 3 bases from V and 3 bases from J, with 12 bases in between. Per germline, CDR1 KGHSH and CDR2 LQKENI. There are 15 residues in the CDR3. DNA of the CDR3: TGTGCCAGCTCACCTGGGGACGGAGTCTACAATGAGCAGTTCTTC. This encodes CASSPGDGVYNEQFF.

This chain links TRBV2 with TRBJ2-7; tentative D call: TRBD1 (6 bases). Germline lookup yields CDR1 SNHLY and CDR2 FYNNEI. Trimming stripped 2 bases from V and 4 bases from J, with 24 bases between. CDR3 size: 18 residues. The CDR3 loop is CASSEFTGKSWDRYEQYF. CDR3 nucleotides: TGTGCCAGCAGTGAATTTACAGGGAAATCATGGGACCGTTACGAGCAGTACTTC.

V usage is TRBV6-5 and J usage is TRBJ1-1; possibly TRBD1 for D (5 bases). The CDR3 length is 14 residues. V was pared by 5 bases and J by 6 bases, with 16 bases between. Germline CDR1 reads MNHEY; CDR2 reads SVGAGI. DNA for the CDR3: TGTGCCAGCAGTGTAGACGCGGGAGGGGCTGAAGCTTTCTTT. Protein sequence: CASSVDAGGAEAFF.

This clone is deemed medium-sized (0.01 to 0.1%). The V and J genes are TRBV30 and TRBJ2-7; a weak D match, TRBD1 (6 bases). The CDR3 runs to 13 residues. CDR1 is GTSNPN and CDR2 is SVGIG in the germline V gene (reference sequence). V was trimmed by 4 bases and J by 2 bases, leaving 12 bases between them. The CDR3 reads CAWIRQGTYEQYF. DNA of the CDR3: TGTGCCTGGATCCGGCAGGGGACCTACGAGCAGTACTTC. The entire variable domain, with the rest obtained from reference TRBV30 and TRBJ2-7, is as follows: SQTIHQWPATLVQPVGSPLSLECTVEGTSNPNLYWYRQAAGRGLQLLFYSVGIGQISSEVPQNLSASRPQDRQFILSSKKLLLSDSGFYLCAWIRQGTYEQYFGPGTRLTVT.

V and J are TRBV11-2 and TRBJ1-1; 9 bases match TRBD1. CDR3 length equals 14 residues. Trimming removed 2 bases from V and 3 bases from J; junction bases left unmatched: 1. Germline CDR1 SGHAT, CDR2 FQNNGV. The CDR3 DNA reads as TGTGCCAGCAGCTTACACAGGGGGCACACTGAAGCTTTCTTT. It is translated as CASSLHRGHTEAFF.

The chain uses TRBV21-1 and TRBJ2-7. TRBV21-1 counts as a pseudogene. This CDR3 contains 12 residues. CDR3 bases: TGTGCCAGCAGCAAAGTCCCCTACGAGCAGTACTTC. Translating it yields CASSKVPYEQYF.

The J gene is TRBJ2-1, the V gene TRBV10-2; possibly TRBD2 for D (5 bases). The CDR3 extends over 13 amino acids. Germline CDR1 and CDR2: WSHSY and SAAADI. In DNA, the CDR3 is TGCGCAAACCGGGTGGAGGCTTCCAATGAGCAGTTCTTC. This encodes CANRVEASNEQFF.

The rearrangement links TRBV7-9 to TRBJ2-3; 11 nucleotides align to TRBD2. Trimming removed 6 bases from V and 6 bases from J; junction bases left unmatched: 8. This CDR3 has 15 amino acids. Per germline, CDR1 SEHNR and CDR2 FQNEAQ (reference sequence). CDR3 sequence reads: CASRGLAGPSDTQYF. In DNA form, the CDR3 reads TGTGCCAGCAGAGGACTAGCGGGTCCCTCCGATACGCAGTATTTT. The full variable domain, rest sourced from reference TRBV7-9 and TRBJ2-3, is DTGVSQNPRHKITKRGQNVTFRCDPISEHNRLYWYRQTLGQGPEFLTYFQNEAQLEKSRLLSDRFSAERPKGSFSTLEIQRTEQGDSAMYLCASRGLAGPSDTQYFGPGTRLTVL.

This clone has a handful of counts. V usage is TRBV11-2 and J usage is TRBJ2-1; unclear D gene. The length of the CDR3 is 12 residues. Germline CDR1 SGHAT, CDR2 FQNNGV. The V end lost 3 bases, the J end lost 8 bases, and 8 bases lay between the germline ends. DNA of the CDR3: TGTGCCAGCAGCTTGAACAGATATGAGCAGTTCTTC. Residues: CASSLNRYEQFF.

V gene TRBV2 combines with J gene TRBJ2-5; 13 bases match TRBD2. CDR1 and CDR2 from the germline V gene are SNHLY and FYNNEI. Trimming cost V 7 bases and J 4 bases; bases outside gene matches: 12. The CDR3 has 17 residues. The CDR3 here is CASKLGLAGALAETQYF. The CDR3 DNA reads TGTGCCAGCAAACTTGGACTAGCGGGAGCCTTGGCAGAGACCCAGTACTTC. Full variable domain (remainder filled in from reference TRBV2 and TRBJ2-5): EPEVTQTPSHQVTQMGQEVILRCVPISNHLYFYWYRQILGQKVEFLVSFYNNEISEKSEIFDDQFSVERPDGSNFTLKIRSTKLEDSAMYFCASKLGLAGALAETQYFGPGTRLLVL.

The CDR3 nucleotides are TGCGCCAGCAGTTTCTGGGGGAGAGAGTACGAGCAGTACTTC. It encodes CASSFWGREYEQYF. V gene TRBV5-1 combines with J gene TRBJ2-7; D possibly uses TRBD1 or TRBD2 (5 bases each). Germline CDR1 reads SGHRS; CDR2 reads YFSETQ. Between the trimmed V and J ends, which lost 5 bases and 4 bases, there was a span of 16 bases. The CDR3 runs 14 residues.

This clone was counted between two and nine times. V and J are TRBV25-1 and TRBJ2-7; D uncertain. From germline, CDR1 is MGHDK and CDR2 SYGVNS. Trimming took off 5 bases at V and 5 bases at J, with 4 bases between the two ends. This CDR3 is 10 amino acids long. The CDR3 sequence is CASSRHEQYF. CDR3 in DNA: TGTGCCAGCAGTAGGCACGAGCAGTACTTC.

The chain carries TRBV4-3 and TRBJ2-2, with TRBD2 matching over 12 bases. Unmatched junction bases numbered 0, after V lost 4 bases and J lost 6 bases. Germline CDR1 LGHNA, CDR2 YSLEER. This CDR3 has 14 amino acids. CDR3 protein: CASSPSGGAGELFF. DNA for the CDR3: TGCGCCAGCAGCCCTAGCGGGGGGGCCGGGGAGCTGTTTTTT.

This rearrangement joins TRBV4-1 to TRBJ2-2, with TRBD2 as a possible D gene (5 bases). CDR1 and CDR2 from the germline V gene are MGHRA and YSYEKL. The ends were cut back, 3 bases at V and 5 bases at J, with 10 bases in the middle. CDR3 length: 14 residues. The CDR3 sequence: CASSHPTKTGELFF. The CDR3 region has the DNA TGCGCCAGCAGCCACCCGACTAAGACCGGGGAGCTGTTTTTT.

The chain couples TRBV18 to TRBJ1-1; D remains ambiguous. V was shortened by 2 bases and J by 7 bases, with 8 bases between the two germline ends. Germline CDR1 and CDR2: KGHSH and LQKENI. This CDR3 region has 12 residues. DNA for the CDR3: TGTGCCAGCTCACCATGGGAGGGTGAAGCTTTCTTT. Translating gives CASSPWEGEAFF.

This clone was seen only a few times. As DNA, the CDR3 is TGTGCCAGTACCCAGGACGGACTAGGGGACACCGGGGAGCTGTTTTTT. Translated: CASTQDGLGDTGELFF. This chain links TRBV19 with TRBJ2-2; 7 bases are shared with TRBD2. This CDR3 has 16 amino acids. V lost 7 bases to trimming and J lost 3 bases; unmatched junction nucleotides: 11. In germline, CDR1 is LNHDA, CDR2 SQIVND (reference sequence).

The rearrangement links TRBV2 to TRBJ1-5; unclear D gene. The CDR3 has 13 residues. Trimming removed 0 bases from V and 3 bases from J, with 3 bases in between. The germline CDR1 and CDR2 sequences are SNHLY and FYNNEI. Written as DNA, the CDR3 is TGTGCCAGCAGTGAAGCACACAATCAGCCCCAGCATTTT. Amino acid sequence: CASSEAHNQPQHF. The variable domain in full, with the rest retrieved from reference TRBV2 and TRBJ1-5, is EPEVTQTPSHQVTQMGQEVILRCVPISNHLYFYWYRQILGQKVEFLVSFYNNEISEKSEIFDDQFSVERPDGSNFTLKIRSTKLEDSAMYFCASSEAHNQPQHFGDGTRLSIL.

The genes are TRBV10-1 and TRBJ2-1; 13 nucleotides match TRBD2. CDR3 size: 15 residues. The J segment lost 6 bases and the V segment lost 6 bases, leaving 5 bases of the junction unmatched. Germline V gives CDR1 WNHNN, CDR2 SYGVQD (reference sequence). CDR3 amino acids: CASRTGLAGFNEQFF. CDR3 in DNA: TGCGCCAGCAGGACGGGACTAGCGGGGTTCAATGAGCAGTTCTTC.